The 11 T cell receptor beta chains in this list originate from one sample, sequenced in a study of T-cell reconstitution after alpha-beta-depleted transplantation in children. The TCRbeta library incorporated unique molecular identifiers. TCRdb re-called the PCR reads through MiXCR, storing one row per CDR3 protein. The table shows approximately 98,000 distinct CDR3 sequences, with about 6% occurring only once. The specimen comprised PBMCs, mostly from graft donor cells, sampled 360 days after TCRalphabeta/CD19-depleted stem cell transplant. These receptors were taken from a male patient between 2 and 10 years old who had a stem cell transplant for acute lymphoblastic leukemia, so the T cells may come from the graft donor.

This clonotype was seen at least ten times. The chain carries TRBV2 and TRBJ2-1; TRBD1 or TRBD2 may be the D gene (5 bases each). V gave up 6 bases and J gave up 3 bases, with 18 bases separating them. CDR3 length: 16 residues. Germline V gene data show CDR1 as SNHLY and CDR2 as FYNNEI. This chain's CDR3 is CASSDGTALFYNEQFF. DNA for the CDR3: TGTGCCAGCAGCGATGGGACGGCCCTTTTCTACAATGAGCAGTTCTTC.

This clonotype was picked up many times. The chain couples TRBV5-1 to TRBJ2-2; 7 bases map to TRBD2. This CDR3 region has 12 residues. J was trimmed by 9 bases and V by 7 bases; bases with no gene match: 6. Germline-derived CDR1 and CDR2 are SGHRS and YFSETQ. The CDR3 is CASSSGVRELFF. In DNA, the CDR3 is TGCGCCAGCTCAAGCGGGGTCCGGGAGCTGTTTTTT.

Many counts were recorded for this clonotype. CDR3 sequence: CASSYFWASGGTYNEQFF. The CDR3 DNA sequence: TGTGCCAGCAGTTACTTTTGGGCTAGCGGGGGAACATACAATGAGCAGTTCTTC. J is TRBJ2-1 and V is TRBV6-2 or TRBV6-3; 10 bases line up with TRBD2. The CDR3 is 18 amino acids. Germline CDR1 MNHEY, CDR2 SVGEGT. The trim removed 1 base at V and 4 bases at J, leaving 10 bases unmatched.

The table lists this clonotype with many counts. CDR3 loop: CASRLHGVAGLPETQYF. CDR3 DNA: TGTGCCAGCAGACTCCACGGGGTAGCGGGACTTCCAGAGACCCAGTACTTC. This chain links TRBV6-5 with TRBJ2-5; 8 nucleotides agree with TRBD2. The CDR3 is 17 amino acids. Looked up from germline, CDR1 is MNHEY and CDR2 is SVGAGI. The ends lost 6 bases at V and 4 bases at J; junction bases unmatched: 16.

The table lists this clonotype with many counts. CDR3 sequence (DNA): TGTGCCAGCAGAAAGGGGCCGGAGACCCAGTACTTC. Its translation: CASRKGPETQYF. The V gene is TRBV28, the J gene TRBJ2-5; the D gene is possibly TRBD1 (5 bases). The germline V gene has CDR1 MDHEN and CDR2 SYDVKM. The CDR3 extends over 12 amino acids. V was pared by 6 bases and J by 5 bases, with 10 bases between.

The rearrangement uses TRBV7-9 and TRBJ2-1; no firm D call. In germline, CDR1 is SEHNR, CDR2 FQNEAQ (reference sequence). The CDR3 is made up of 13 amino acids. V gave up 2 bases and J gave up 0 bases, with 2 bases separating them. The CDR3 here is CASSLRSYNEQFF. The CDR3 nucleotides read TGTGCCAGCAGCTTACGCTCCTACAATGAGCAGTTCTTC.

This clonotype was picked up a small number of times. The CDR3 DNA reads TGCAGTGCTAGAGGTAGCGGGGGTTACAATGAGCAGTTCTTC. Translating it yields CSARGSGGYNEQFF. The chain uses TRBV20-1 and TRBJ2-1; 9 nucleotides align to TRBD2. Germline V gives CDR1 DFQATT, CDR2 SNEGSKA (reference sequence). CDR3 length: 14 amino acids. Unmatched junction bases numbered 2, after V lost 1 base and J lost 4 bases.

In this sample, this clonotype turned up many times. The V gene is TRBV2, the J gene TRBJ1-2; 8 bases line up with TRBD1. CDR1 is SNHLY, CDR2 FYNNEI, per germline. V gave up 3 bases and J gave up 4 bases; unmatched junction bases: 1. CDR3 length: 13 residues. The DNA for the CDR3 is TGTGCCAGCAGTGACAGGGGGCCCTATGGCTACACCTTC. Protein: CASSDRGPYGYTF.

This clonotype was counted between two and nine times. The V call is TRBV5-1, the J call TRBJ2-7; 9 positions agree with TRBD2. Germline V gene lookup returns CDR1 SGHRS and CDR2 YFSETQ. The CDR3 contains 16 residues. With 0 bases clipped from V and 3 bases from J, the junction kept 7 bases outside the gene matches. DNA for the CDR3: TGCGCCAGCAGCTTGGTCGCGGGGGGGAGCCGCTACGAGCAGTACTTC. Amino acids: CASSLVAGGSRYEQYF.

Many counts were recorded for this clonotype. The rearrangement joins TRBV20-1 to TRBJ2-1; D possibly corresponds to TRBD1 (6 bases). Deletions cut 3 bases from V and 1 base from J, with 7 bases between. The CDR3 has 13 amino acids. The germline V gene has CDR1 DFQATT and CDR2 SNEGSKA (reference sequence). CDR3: CSARDRSYNEQFF. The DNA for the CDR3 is TGCAGTGCTAGGGACAGATCCTACAATGAGCAGTTCTTC.

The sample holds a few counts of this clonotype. The CDR3 spells CASSYQVLAKNIQYF. The CDR3 DNA reads TGTGCCAGCAGTTACCAGGTCTTAGCCAAAAACATTCAGTACTTC. The V gene is TRBV6-2 or TRBV6-3, the J gene TRBJ2-4, with D uncertain. Germline assignment: CDR1 MNHEY and CDR2 SVGEGT. CDR3 length equals 15 residues. V gave up 2 bases and J gave up 0 bases, with 8 bases separating them.